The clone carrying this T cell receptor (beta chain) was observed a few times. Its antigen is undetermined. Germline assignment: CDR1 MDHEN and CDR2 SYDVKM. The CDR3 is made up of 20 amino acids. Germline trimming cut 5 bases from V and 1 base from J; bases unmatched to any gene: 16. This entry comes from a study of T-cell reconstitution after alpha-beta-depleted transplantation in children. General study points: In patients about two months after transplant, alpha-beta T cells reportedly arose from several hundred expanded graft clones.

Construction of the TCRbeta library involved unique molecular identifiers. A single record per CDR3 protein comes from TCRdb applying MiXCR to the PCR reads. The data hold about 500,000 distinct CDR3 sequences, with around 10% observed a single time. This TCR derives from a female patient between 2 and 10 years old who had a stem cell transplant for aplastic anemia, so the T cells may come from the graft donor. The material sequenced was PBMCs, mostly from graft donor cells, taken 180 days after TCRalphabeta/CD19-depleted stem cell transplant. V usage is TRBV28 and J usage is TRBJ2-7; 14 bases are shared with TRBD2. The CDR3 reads CASSTSEVTSGRAWSYEQYF. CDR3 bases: TGTGCCAGCAGTACCTCAGAGGTGACTAGCGGGAGGGCCTGGTCCTACGAGCAGTACTTC.